Given below is one T cell receptor (beta chain) in context. The source of the sample is a study of control samples from healthy donors and cancer patients. The CDR3 extends over 14 amino acids. Germline CDR1 MDHEN, CDR2 SYDVKM. Trimming removed 1 base at V and 2 bases at J, with 8 bases between. Method: immunoSEQ multiplex PCR; TCRdb's copy keeps in-frame clones and lacks some. This table has about 150,000 clones, approximately 94% appearing once. The sequencing sample was made of blood. The chain uses TRBV28 and TRBJ1-2; D unclear. The sequence derives from a man aged 35 to 55 in good health. The CDR3 loop is CASSLSGVNYGYTF. The CDR3 DNA reads TGTGCCAGCAGTTTATCCGGGGTGAACTATGGCTACACCTTC.